This TCR beta chain was profiled in a study of blood T cell repertoires in COVID-19. Measured with immunoSEQ multiplex PCR; TCRdb has only the in-frame clones, and not every one. Of 100,000 to 150,000 clones in the sample, around 89% were seen once. V was cut by 8 bases and J by 6 bases, with 16 bases left in between. Germline loops: CDR1 LGHDT, CDR2 YNNKEL (reference sequence). The CDR3 is 14 amino acids. Sequenced material: peripheral blood. The gene calls are TRBV3-1 (or the pseudogene TRBV3-2) and TRBJ1-4; a possible D gene is TRBD1 (5 bases). The source is a man aged 45 to 65 with active or convalescent COVID-19. DNA of the CDR3: TGTGCCAGCGAAGGGAGGGGATTCGATGAAAAACTGTTTTTT. Its protein is CASEGRGFDEKLFF.